Described below is a single T cell receptor beta chain sequence and its context. The antigen remains undetermined. Trimming removed 5 bases from V and 5 bases from J, with 18 bases in between. Germline loops: CDR1 MNHEY, CDR2 SVGAGI. This CDR3 has 15 amino acids. TCRalpha and TCRbeta libraries used 5'RACE with constant-segment primers and UMIs. In TCRdb, the 5' RACE reads were re-called with MiXCR into one record per CDR3 protein. This table has under 300,000 distinct CDR3 sequences, roughly 17% appearing once. This sample was taken from a study of T-cell memory formation after mild COVID-19. Findings and caveats of the study: Pre-infection memory showed some responding clones, and this suggested that cross-reactive memory joined. Second-wave clones peaking on day 37 lacked confirmed SARS-CoV-2 specificity.

The sequenced sample was PBMCs or a T cell subset sorted from them (not recorded which). This chain uses TRBV6-5 with TRBJ1-1; D is perhaps TRBD1 (5 bases). The receptor comes from a man younger than 35 who had mild COVID-19 (a few samples of this study predate the infection). Cell type and time point are not known. This chain's CDR3 is CASSIHSLRETEAFF. The DNA for the CDR3 is TGTGCCAGCAGTATACACTCTCTCAGGGAGACTGAAGCTTTCTTT.